The 30 T cell receptor beta chains below come from one sample, sequenced in a study of blood T cell repertoires in COVID-19. Profiled with immunoSEQ multiplex PCR; TCRdb holds only in-frame clones, not every one. The table has under 150,000 clones, around 78% seen once. Material: peripheral blood. These TCRs come from a woman of 80 years or more with active or convalescent COVID-19.

The CDR3 reads CATSGSSGGTETQYF. CDR3 bases: TGTGCCACCAGTGGATCTAGCGGGGGTACCGAGACCCAGTACTTC. This sequence joins TRBV24-1 and TRBJ2-5; 10 bases align to TRBD2. Looked up from germline, CDR1 is KGHDR and CDR2 is SFDVKD. The CDR3 totals 15 residues. J lost 5 bases, V lost 5 bases, and 7 bases had no gene match.

J is TRBJ1-4 and V is TRBV4-3; 10 bases are a match to TRBD1. Looked up from germline, CDR1 is LGHNA and CDR2 is YSLEER. This CDR3 has 16 residues. The ends lost 1 base at V and 8 bases at J; junction bases unmatched: 7. For the CDR3, the DNA is TGCGCCAGCAGCCAAGTGGGGGGACAGGGGTTCGAAAAACTGTTTTTT. As protein: CASSQVGGQGFEKLFF.

The chain combines TRBV20-1 with TRBJ1-6; no clear D gene. The germline V and J ends were trimmed by 3 bases and 3 bases, with 9 bases remaining between them. The V gene's germline CDR1 is DFQATT and CDR2 SNEGSKA (reference sequence). The CDR3 is 14 residues long. The CDR3 nucleotides are TGCAGTGCTAGTGTACAGAACTATAATTCACCCCTCCACTTT. It is translated as CSASVQNYNSPLHF.

The chain employs TRBV4-2 and TRBJ2-1; TRBD2 matches 12 bases. This CDR3 has 16 amino acids. Germline V gives CDR1 LGHNA, CDR2 YNFKEQ. Unmatched junction bases numbered 1, after V lost 3 bases and J lost 1 base. CDR3 DNA sequence: TGTGCCAGCAGCCAGGGGACTAGCGGGTCCTACAATGAGCAGTTCTTC. Residues: CASSQGTSGSYNEQFF.

This clone has a handful of counts. The V call is TRBV28, the J call TRBJ1-1; unclear D gene. The germline CDR1 and CDR2 sequences are MDHEN and SYDVKM. CDR3 length: 13 amino acids. V dropped 3 bases and J dropped 5 bases, with 10 bases sitting between them. The CDR3 loop is CASSFTGSTEAFF. In nucleotides, the CDR3 is TGTGCCAGCAGTTTCACGGGTAGTACTGAAGCTTTCTTT.

The V gene is TRBV30, the J gene TRBJ1-3; D is perhaps TRBD1 (6 bases). Germline CDR1 and CDR2: GTSNPN and SVGIG (reference sequence). The CDR3 loop spans 13 amino acids. V was cut by 7 bases and J by 2 bases, with 12 bases left in between. The CDR3 protein is CALGTKAGNTIYF. The CDR3 nucleotides read TGTGCCTTGGGGACAAAAGCTGGAAACACCATATATTTT.

The rearrangement uses TRBV6-6 and TRBJ2-7, with 7 bases fitting TRBD2. CDR1 is MNHNY and CDR2 is SVGAGI in the germline V gene (reference sequence). The CDR3 loop spans 13 amino acids. J was trimmed by 2 bases and V by 9 bases; bases with no gene match: 7. CDR3 in DNA: TGTGCCAGTTCGGGGGGTTCGGCCTACGAGCAGTACTTC. Translated, it gives CASSGGSAYEQYF.

This chain connects TRBV13 to TRBJ2-5; D gene uncertain. This CDR3 is 14 amino acids long. V shed 5 bases and J shed 2 bases, with 12 bases lying between them. CDR1 and CDR2 (germline): PRHDT, FYEKMQ (reference sequence). CDR3 sequence: CASSLRSQQETQYF. CDR3 DNA sequence: TGTGCCAGCAGCCTTAGGTCACAGCAAGAGACCCAGTACTTC.

The J gene is TRBJ1-1, the V gene TRBV4-1; 7 bases match TRBD1. Germline V CDR1 and CDR2: MGHRA, YSYEKL. This CDR3 comprises 18 residues. J was trimmed by 2 bases and V by 3 bases; bases with no gene match: 15. The CDR3 here is CASSHVQKSGTVNTEAFF. CDR3 nucleotides: TGCGCCAGCAGCCACGTACAAAAATCCGGGACAGTAAACACTGAAGCTTTCTTT.

This chain uses TRBV6-5 with TRBJ1-2, with D perhaps TRBD1 (6 bases). From germline, CDR1 is MNHEY and CDR2 SVGAGI. The CDR3 spans 15 residues. V was pared by 0 bases and J by 5 bases, with 13 bases between. The CDR3 nucleotides are TGTGCCAGCAGTTACTCGACGGGGGGGGCTTATGGCTACACCTTC. The encoded protein is CASSYSTGGAYGYTF.

V is TRBV19 and J is TRBJ1-1, with 7 nucleotides matching TRBD1. This CDR3 region has 15 residues. Germline CDR1 and CDR2: LNHDA and SQIVND (reference sequence). The trim removed 1 base at V and 0 bases at J, leaving 2 bases unmatched. CDR3 sequence reads: CASSIVQGVNTEAFF. The CDR3 coding sequence is TGTGCCAGTAGTATAGTTCAGGGGGTGAACACTGAAGCTTTCTTT.

The chain carries TRBV18 and TRBJ2-7; 10 bases are shared with TRBD2. In germline, CDR1 is KGHSH, CDR2 LQKENI. With 5 bases clipped from V and 5 bases from J, the junction kept 12 bases outside the gene matches. The CDR3 sequence is 16 residues long. The CDR3 sequence: CASSSLAGAKGNEQYF. CDR3 bases: TGTGCCAGCTCAAGTCTAGCGGGGGCGAAAGGGAACGAGCAGTACTTC.

The chain combines TRBV9 with TRBJ1-2, with unresolved D. The CDR3 contains 14 residues. Germline lookup yields CDR1 SGDLS and CDR2 YYNGEE. Trimming shortened V by 4 bases and J by 4 bases, and 14 bases separated the two germline ends. The CDR3 spells CASSSAAVAYGYTF. CDR3 sequence (DNA): TGTGCCAGCAGCTCCGCCGCCGTAGCCTATGGCTACACCTTC.

The V gene is TRBV5-1, the J gene TRBJ2-7, with TRBD2 matching 10 bases. The CDR3 length is 16 residues. The J segment lost 5 bases and the V segment lost 4 bases, leaving 12 bases of the junction unmatched. Germline assignment: CDR1 SGHRS and CDR2 YFSETQ. The CDR3 nucleotides are TGCGCCAGCAGCACCCGGCCGGGACTAGCGATCGACGAGCAGTACTTC. Protein: CASSTRPGLAIDEQYF.

The chain joins TRBV2 to TRBJ2-7; TRBD1 aligns across 7 bases. Germline lookup yields CDR1 SNHLY and CDR2 FYNNEI. The CDR3 is 14 residues long. V was pared by 7 bases and J by 3 bases, with 9 bases of the junction left unmatched. CDR3 amino acids: CASMTQGVGYEQYF. CDR3 sequence (DNA): TGTGCCAGCATGACGCAGGGGGTCGGCTACGAGCAGTACTTC.

DNA of the CDR3: TGTGCCAGTAGTGCGGGCGGGGGCTCTTCCTACGAGCAGTACTTC. Translated, it gives CASSAGGGSSYEQYF. This chain uses TRBV19 with TRBJ2-7; perhaps TRBD2 as D (7 bases). Germline V lookup: CDR1 LNHDA, CDR2 SQIVND (reference sequence). Trimming cost V 5 bases and J 1 base, with 15 bases left between them. The CDR3 sequence is 15 residues long.

The chain joins TRBV7-9 to TRBJ1-1; D not certain. The CDR3 length is 14 residues. Germline CDR1 reads SEHNR; CDR2 reads FQNEAQ (reference sequence). Between the trimmed V and J ends, which lost 6 bases and 6 bases, there was a span of 17 bases. In DNA form, the CDR3 reads TGTGCCAGCAGGTTTCCAGGTTCATTGTCTGAAGCTTTCTTT. Protein: CASRFPGSLSEAFF.

The gene calls are TRBV18 and TRBJ1-2; 8 bases agree with TRBD1. Germline CDR1 KGHSH, CDR2 LQKENI. CDR3 length: 16 residues. The ends lost 2 bases at V and 4 bases at J; junction bases unmatched: 9. In DNA, the CDR3 is TGTGCCAGCTCACCAACACCGGGGACAGGAACCTATGGCTACACCTTC. Encoded protein: CASSPTPGTGTYGYTF.

The chain joins TRBV6-5 to TRBJ2-2; maybe TRBD2 (6 bases). The CDR3 extends over 13 amino acids. CDR1 and CDR2 (germline): MNHEY, SVGAGI. The V gene lost 10 bases and the J gene lost 6 bases, with 15 bases spanning the gap. The CDR3 sequence is CATRASGAGELFF. The DNA of the CDR3 is TGTGCCACCAGAGCATCGGGGGCCGGGGAGCTGTTTTTT.

This sequence joins TRBV7-3 and TRBJ2-3; D possibly corresponds to TRBD1 (7 bases). This CDR3 has 15 residues. Germline CDR1 SGHTA, CDR2 FQGTGA. Deletions cut 2 bases from V and 6 bases from J, with 15 bases between. In nucleotides, the CDR3 is TGTGCCAGCAGCTTAGCGGCAGGGGGGCCGGATACGCAGTATTTT. It yields the protein CASSLAAGGPDTQYF.

The chain is built from TRBV5-8 and TRBJ2-2, with a tentative D call TRBD2 (5 bases). V was clipped by 0 bases and J by 6 bases, with 6 bases between them. The CDR3 extends over 13 amino acids. CDR1 SGHTS and CDR2 YDEGEE come from the germline V gene. The CDR3 spells CASSLGGPGELFF. The CDR3 nucleotides read TGTGCCAGCAGCTTGGGCGGGCCCGGGGAGCTGTTTTTT.

This chain connects TRBV14 to TRBJ1-1, with D unclear. The germline CDR1 and CDR2 sequences are SGHDN and FVKESK. This CDR3 has 15 amino acids. Trimming removed 0 bases at V and 1 base at J, with 9 bases between. As DNA, the CDR3 is TGTGCCAGCAGCCAAGAGGCCCACAGGAACACTGAAGCTTTCTTT. Amino acids: CASSQEAHRNTEAFF.

The chain links TRBV10-1 to TRBJ2-7; D perhaps matches TRBD2 (6 bases). Trimming left V 3 bases short and J 0 bases short, with 6 bases between. Germline CDR1 and CDR2: WNHNN and SYGVQD (reference sequence). The CDR3 extends over 13 amino acids. The CDR3 region has the DNA TGCGCCAGCAGTGATAGCGGCTCCTACGAGCAGTACTTC. This encodes CASSDSGSYEQYF.

This chain connects TRBV5-1 to TRBJ1-1; TRBD1 matches 9 bases. Germline V CDR1 and CDR2: SGHRS, YFSETQ. This CDR3 is 14 amino acids long. V shed 4 bases and J 0 bases; nucleotides not matched to a gene: 1. The CDR3 is CASSGTGMNTEAFF. The CDR3 DNA is TGCGCCAGCAGCGGGACAGGGATGAACACTGAAGCTTTCTTT.

This clone was seen a few times. The chain employs TRBV7-3 and TRBJ1-3; maybe TRBD1 (5 bases). The CDR3 runs 13 residues. Between the trimmed V and J ends, which lost 5 bases and 3 bases, there was a span of 8 bases. CDR1 and CDR2 from the germline V gene are SGHTA and FQGTGA. As DNA, the CDR3 is TGTGCCAGCAGCAGGGGTGGTGGAAACACCATATATTTT. Protein product: CASSRGGGNTIYF.

CDR3 sequence: CASSGVGGKADTQYF. The DNA for the CDR3 is TGTGCCAGCAGTGGGGTGGGGGGAAAGGCAGATACGCAGTATTTT. This chain uses TRBV28 with TRBJ2-3; maybe TRBD2 (6 bases). Germline lookup yields CDR1 MDHEN and CDR2 SYDVKM. This CDR3 is built from 15 residues. Trimming removed 5 bases at V and 4 bases at J, with 16 bases between.

The J gene is TRBJ2-7, the V gene TRBV2; D gene uncertain. The CDR3 is 14 residues long. Trimming stripped 2 bases from V and 0 bases from J, with 8 bases between. In germline, CDR1 is SNHLY, CDR2 FYNNEI. CDR3 bases: TGTGCCAGCAGTGAACGGGTGAACTCCTACGAGCAGTACTTC. The encoded protein is CASSERVNSYEQYF.

The V call is TRBV7-8, the J call TRBJ2-7; possible D gene TRBD2, 5 bases. Germline lookup yields CDR1 SGHVS and CDR2 FQNEAQ. V lost 4 bases and J 6 bases, leaving 16 bases between the germline ends. The CDR3 is 14 residues long. The CDR3: CASSYAGRVGEQYF. CDR3 nucleotides: TGTGCCAGCAGCTACGCGGGCCGCGTGGGCGAGCAGTACTTC.

The chain has TRBV2 and TRBJ1-1; D gene uncertain. Germline lookup yields CDR1 SNHLY and CDR2 FYNNEI. V was cut by 6 bases and J by 2 bases, with 13 bases left in between. The CDR3 runs to 14 residues. Written as DNA, the CDR3 is TGTGCCAGCAGGCAACAGATGACAAACACTGAAGCTTTCTTT. It is translated as CASRQQMTNTEAFF.

The V call is TRBV27, the J call TRBJ2-1, with 8 bases lining up with TRBD2. The germline gives CDR1 MNHEY, CDR2 SMNVEV (reference sequence). J was trimmed by 3 bases and V by 6 bases; bases with no gene match: 10. The CDR3 loop spans 16 amino acids. The CDR3 is CASRLLVAGSYNEQFF. CDR3 nucleotide sequence: TGTGCCAGCAGGCTCTTGGTAGCGGGAAGCTACAATGAGCAGTTCTTC.